This note documents a single T cell receptor beta chain sequence. The PCR used 60 Vbeta and 13 Jbeta primers. The assay was immunoSEQ multiplex PCR, and TCRdb's table has in-frame clones only and misses some. The sample yields some 76,000 clones, 65% to 85% seen once. This entry comes from a study of cytomegalovirus exposure and HLA in healthy donors. The CDR3 has 13 residues. Germline CDR1 is GTSNPN and CDR2 is SVGIG (reference sequence). The V gene lost 3 bases and the J gene lost 7 bases, with 12 bases spanning the gap. The receptor was derived from a woman aged 50 to 60 in good health and CMV-seronegative. What was sequenced was PBMCs. This chain joins TRBV30 and TRBJ1-4, with a possible D match to TRBD1 (5 bases). CDR3 in amino acids: CAWRGRVGEKLFF. As DNA, the CDR3 is TGTGCCTGGAGGGGCAGGGTGGGTGAAAAACTGTTTTTT.